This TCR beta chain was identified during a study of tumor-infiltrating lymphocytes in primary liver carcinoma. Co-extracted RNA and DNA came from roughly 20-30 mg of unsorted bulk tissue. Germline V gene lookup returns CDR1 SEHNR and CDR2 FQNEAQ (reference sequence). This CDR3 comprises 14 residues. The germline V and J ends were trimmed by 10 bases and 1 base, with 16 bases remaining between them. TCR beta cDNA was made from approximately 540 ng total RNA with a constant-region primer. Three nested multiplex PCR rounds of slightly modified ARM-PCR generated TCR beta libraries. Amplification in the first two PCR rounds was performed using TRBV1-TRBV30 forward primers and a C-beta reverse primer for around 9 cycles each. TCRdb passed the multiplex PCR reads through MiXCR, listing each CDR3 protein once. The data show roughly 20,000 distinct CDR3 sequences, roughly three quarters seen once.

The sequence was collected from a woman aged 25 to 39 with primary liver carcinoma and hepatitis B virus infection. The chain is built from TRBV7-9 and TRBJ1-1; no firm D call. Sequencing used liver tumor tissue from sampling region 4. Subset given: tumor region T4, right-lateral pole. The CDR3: CATGFGEGNTEAFF. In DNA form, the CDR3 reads TGTGCCACCGGCTTCGGGGAGGGGAACACTGAAGCTTTCTTT.